Each of the 24 T cell receptor beta chains below was sequenced from the same sample in a study of PD-1 blockade in classical Hodgkin lymphoma. Time point reported: cycle 4 day 1 (C4D1), after 6 weeks of nivolumab. In every patient, relapse followed autologous stem cell transplantation, while exposure to brentuximab vedotin differed. CD4+ T cells were purified from thawed PBMCs by negative selection. Some clones are missing from TCRdb's copy, which holds only in-frame ones; the method was immunoSEQ multiplex PCR. Of 25,000 to 35,000 clones in the sample, around four fifths were seen once. This specimen was CD4+ T cells from blood, taken before the fourth cycle of nivolumab. The origin of the receptors is a human donor with classical Hodgkin lymphoma.

This clone appeared once. The chain uses TRBV11-3 and TRBJ2-2; D is unclear. Germline V gene lookup returns CDR1 SGHNT and CDR2 YENEEA. Deletions cut 5 bases from V and 5 bases from J, with 12 bases between. This CDR3 has 14 amino acids. CDR3 sequence (DNA): TGTGCCAGCAGCCCCCGCCGTCGAACCGGGGAGCTGTTTTTT. Encoded protein: CASSPRRRTGELFF.

This rearrangement joins TRBV19 to TRBJ1-5; 7 positions match TRBD1. CDR3 size: 13 residues. Germline V lookup: CDR1 LNHDA, CDR2 SQIVND (reference sequence). V lost 6 bases, J lost 6 bases, and 5 bases stayed unmatched. The CDR3 DNA reads as TGTGCCAGTAGGACAGGGTTCGGTCAGCCCCAGCATTTT. Amino acid sequence: CASRTGFGQPQHF. Full variable domain (remainder filled in from reference TRBV19 and TRBJ1-5): DGGITQSPKYLFRKEGQNVTLSCEQNLNHDAMYWYRQDPGQGLRLIYYSQIVNDFQKGDIAEGYSVSREKKESFPLTVTSAQKNPTAFYLCASRTGFGQPQHFGDGTRLSIL.

The chain recombines TRBV28 with TRBJ1-6; a possible D gene is TRBD1 (5 bases). This CDR3 is 14 amino acids long. CDR1 is MDHEN and CDR2 is SYDVKM in the germline V gene. The V end was cut by 9 bases, the J end by 6 bases, with 15 bases between. CDR3 sequence reads: CASWEGMANSPLHF. CDR3 sequence (DNA): TGTGCCAGTTGGGAGGGGATGGCTAATTCACCCCTCCACTTT.

This clone was counted only a few times. J is TRBJ1-2 and V is TRBV2; 7 bases line up with TRBD1. This CDR3 is built from 14 residues. Germline lookup yields CDR1 SNHLY and CDR2 FYNNEI. Losses at the gene ends were 3 bases for V and 4 bases for J; bases not matched to a gene: 5. CDR3 sequence: CASSDYDRAYGYTF. In DNA form, the CDR3 reads TGTGCCAGCAGTGATTATGACAGGGCCTATGGCTACACCTTC.

This clone was observed once. This chain joins TRBV2 and TRBJ2-1; tentative D call: TRBD2 (5 bases). The V and J ends lost 6 bases and 9 bases respectively, with 12 bases between them. Germline CDR1 reads SNHLY; CDR2 reads FYNNEI. The CDR3 runs 12 residues. In DNA form, the CDR3 reads TGTGCCAGCAGCCAGGACTTCCCTGAGCAGTTCTTC. Its protein is CASSQDFPEQFF.

The chain recombines TRBV30 with TRBJ1-1; no clear D gene. Trimming took off 0 bases at V and 4 bases at J, with 6 bases between the two ends. Germline CDR1 and CDR2: GTSNPN and SVGIG (reference sequence). The CDR3 sequence is 12 residues long. For the CDR3, the DNA is TGTGCCTGGAGTGTAGCCCCCACTGAAGCTTTCTTT. It is translated as CAWSVAPTEAFF. Using reference TRBV30 and TRBJ1-1 for the parts outside the CDR3, the full variable domain is SQTIHQWPATLVQPVGSPLSLECTVEGTSNPNLYWYRQAAGRGLQLLFYSVGIGQISSEVPQNLSASRPQDRQFILSSKKLLLSDSGFYLCAWSVAPTEAFFGQGTRLTVV.

The rearrangement uses TRBV7-9 and TRBJ1-1; no clear D. This CDR3 is built from 18 residues. Germline-derived CDR1 and CDR2 are SEHNR and FQNEAQ (reference sequence). The ends were cut back, 4 bases at V and 1 base at J, with 22 bases in the middle. The CDR3 DNA follows: TGTGCCAGCAGCTCCCAGCGGGATTTCAGAGGATCGAACACTGAAGCTTTCTTT. It codes for CASSSQRDFRGSNTEAFF.

The chain has TRBV7-6 and TRBJ2-6; 10 bases match TRBD1. The length of the CDR3 is 18 residues. Germline trimming cut 3 bases from V and 0 bases from J; bases unmatched to any gene: 5. Germline loops: CDR1 SGHVS, CDR2 FNYEAQ. CDR3 loop: CASSFRQGAASGANVLTF. The CDR3 nucleotides read TGTGCCAGCAGCTTCAGACAGGGGGCCGCCTCTGGGGCCAACGTCCTGACTTTC.

The chain joins TRBV21-1 to TRBJ1-3; the table's D gene call, TRBD1, was not cross checked with the DNA. TRBV21-1 is a known pseudogene. This CDR3 spans 16 amino acids. The CDR3 loop reads CASSAEDRGIGNTIYF. Written as DNA, the CDR3 is TGTGCCAGCAGCGCGGAGGACAGGGGTATTGGAAACACCATATATTTT.

This clone was recorded a few times. The rearrangement links TRBV7-2 to TRBJ1-1; D uncertain. CDR1 is SGHTA and CDR2 is FQGNSA in the germline V gene. V shed 4 bases and J shed 2 bases, with 11 bases lying between them. The CDR3 spans 14 residues. CDR3 amino acids: CASSSGPQNTEAFF. DNA of the CDR3: TGTGCCAGCAGCTCAGGCCCGCAAAACACTGAAGCTTTCTTT.

The gene calls are TRBV6-6 and TRBJ1-1, with TRBD1 matching over 11 bases. The germline gives CDR1 MNHNY, CDR2 SVGAGI (reference sequence). CDR3 size: 15 residues. The V segment lost 0 bases and the J segment 7 bases; nucleotides outside the gene matches: 4. CDR3 sequence (DNA): TGTGCCAGCAGTTACTCGGGACAGGGGGTGAATGAAGCTTTCTTT. This encodes CASSYSGQGVNEAFF.

The rearrangement joins TRBV29-1 to TRBJ2-5; D is undetermined. The CDR3 covers 14 residues. Trimming removed 4 bases from V and 4 bases from J, with 16 bases in between. Germline V gene lookup returns CDR1 SQVTM and CDR2 ANQGSEA. The DNA for the CDR3 is TGCAGCGTTGTCGGCAAGGGCGGTGCAGAGACCCAGTACTTC. This encodes CSVVGKGGAETQYF.

The rearrangement joins TRBV7-2 to TRBJ2-7; D remains unclear. This CDR3 comprises 12 residues. CDR1 SGHTA and CDR2 FQGNSA come from the germline V gene. Trimming took off 2 bases at V and 2 bases at J, with 4 bases between the two ends. The CDR3 DNA reads TGTGCCAGCAGCTTAAGGGCCTACGAGCAGTACTTC. Encoded protein: CASSLRAYEQYF.

The chain recombines TRBV30 with TRBJ1-5, with D tentatively TRBD1 (5 bases). V was pared by 3 bases and J by 5 bases, with 14 bases between. This CDR3 spans 14 amino acids. Germline CDR1 reads GTSNPN; CDR2 reads SVGIG (reference sequence). CDR3 coding DNA: TGTGCCTGGAGCGGGGGGGTTAACGATCAGCCCCAGCATTTT. This translates into CAWSGGVNDQPQHF.

This clone came up once. CDR3 sequence reads: CASRAKGFDEQYF. The DNA of the CDR3 is TGTGCCAGCAGGGCCAAGGGTTTTGACGAGCAGTACTTC. The J gene is TRBJ2-7, the V gene TRBV6-1; D call uncertain. The germline V gene encodes CDR1 MNHNS and CDR2 SASEGT. This CDR3 has 13 amino acids. V dropped 6 bases and J dropped 5 bases, with 14 bases sitting between them.

The chain has TRBV6-6 and TRBJ2-7; TRBD1 agrees at 10 bases. Trimming removed 8 bases from V and 9 bases from J; junction bases left unmatched: 16. This CDR3 has 15 residues. Germline CDR1 and CDR2: MNHNY and SVGAGI (reference sequence). CDR3: CASQPGQGIGPVQYF. The CDR3 DNA reads TGTGCCAGCCAACCGGGACAGGGGATCGGCCCCGTGCAGTACTTC.

The V and J genes are TRBV6-1 and TRBJ2-7; 8 bases agree with TRBD1. This CDR3 region has 14 residues. Germline V gene lookup returns CDR1 MNHNS and CDR2 SASEGT. The V and J ends lost 1 base and 7 bases, in that order; junction bases with no gene match: 6. This CDR3 is CASSEGRGHGEQYF. CDR3 bases: TGTGCCAGCAGTGAAGGCAGGGGGCACGGGGAGCAGTACTTC.

The chain carries TRBV7-8 and TRBJ1-3, with D hard to call. V lost 0 bases and J lost 8, with 8 bases in between. The CDR3 consists of 13 residues. Germline loops: CDR1 SGHVS, CDR2 FQNEAQ. The CDR3 spells CASSLAGPDTIYF. The CDR3, as DNA: TGTGCCAGCAGCTTAGCCGGGCCGGACACCATATATTTT.

This clone was detected only once. The chain recombines TRBV7-8 with TRBJ1-6; D uncertain. CDR1 SGHVS and CDR2 FQNEAQ come from the germline V gene. CDR3 length: 14 residues. The ends were cut back, 2 bases at V and 7 bases at J, with 9 bases in the middle. CDR3 DNA: TGTGCCAGCAGCTTACGGATTCCCAATTCACCCCTCCACTTT. Translated: CASSLRIPNSPLHF.

The chain joins TRBV2 to TRBJ2-7; either TRBD1 or TRBD2 may supply D (6 bases each). Trimming shortened V by 6 bases and J by 5 bases, and 26 bases separated the two germline ends. CDR3 length: 17 residues. The V gene's germline CDR1 is SNHLY and CDR2 FYNNEI. As DNA, the CDR3 is TGTGCCAGCAGGGTTTCTAGGAGGGGAAGAGGGGGAGACGAGCAGTACTTC. It is translated as CASRVSRRGRGGDEQYF.

The V gene is TRBV6-5, the J gene TRBJ1-2; D not certain. Germline V gene lookup returns CDR1 MNHEY and CDR2 SVGAGI. Between the trimmed V and J ends, which lost 2 bases and 4 bases, there was a span of 17 bases. This CDR3 comprises 16 residues. The DNA of the CDR3 is TGTGCCAGCAGTTACCTAGGCTTTGGGCTGGGCTATGGCTACACCTTC. Protein sequence: CASSYLGFGLGYGYTF.

This clone was counted only a few times. The rearrangement uses TRBV7-9 and TRBJ1-6; D not resolved. The CDR3 spans 13 residues. Germline values: CDR1 SEHNR, CDR2 FQNEAQ (reference sequence). The V gene lost 6 bases and the J gene lost 7 bases, with 10 bases spanning the gap. The CDR3 loop is CASRGRENSPLHF. CDR3 DNA: TGTGCCAGCAGAGGACGGGAGAATTCACCCCTCCACTTT.

This chain uses TRBV6-5 with TRBJ1-6; unclear D gene. Germline CDR1 reads MNHEY; CDR2 reads SVGAGI. Trimming removed 6 bases from V and 10 bases from J, with 16 bases in between. The CDR3 runs to 14 residues. The CDR3 reads CASSPQVLVSPLHF. DNA of the CDR3: TGTGCCAGCAGCCCTCAGGTTCTGGTGTCACCCCTCCACTTT.

This rearrangement joins TRBV19 to TRBJ1-1; D possibly corresponds to TRBD1 (6 bases). This CDR3 is built from 12 residues. V lost 8 bases and J 3 bases, leaving 10 bases between the germline ends. Germline V gene lookup returns CDR1 LNHDA and CDR2 SQIVND (reference sequence). CDR3 in DNA: TGTGCCAGTGATTGGGGGCACACTGAAGCTTTCTTT. Its protein is CASDWGHTEAFF. The full variable domain, completed using reference TRBV19 and TRBJ1-1, is DGGITQSPKYLFRKEGQNVTLSCEQNLNHDAMYWYRQDPGQGLRLIYYSQIVNDFQKGDIAEGYSVSREKKESFPLTVTSAQKNPTAFYLCASDWGHTEAFFGQGTRLTVV.